The 8 T cell receptor beta chains reported below all come from one sample, sequenced in a study of cytomegalovirus exposure and HLA in healthy donors. The PCR made use of 60 Vbeta and 13 Jbeta primers. Some clones are missing from TCRdb's copy, which holds only in-frame ones; the method was immunoSEQ multiplex PCR. In the table there are 100,000 to 150,000 clones, about 74% of which are singletons. Sequenced sample: PBMCs. These receptors all stem from a man between 40 and 49 years old in good health and CMV-seropositive.

V is TRBV5-1 and J is TRBJ1-1; TRBD1 aligns across 8 bases. Germline-derived CDR1 and CDR2 are SGHRS and YFSETQ. This CDR3 is 14 amino acids long. Trimming at V came to 3 bases and at J to 4 bases, leaving 5 bases not matched to a gene. CDR3: CASSSGQGGTEAFF. The CDR3 DNA reads TGCGCCAGCAGCTCCGGACAGGGTGGCACTGAAGCTTTCTTT. Filled out from reference TRBV5-1 and TRBJ1-1, the complete variable domain reads KAGVTQTPRYLIKTRGQQVTLSCSPISGHRSVSWYQQTPGQGLQFLFEYFSETQRNKGNFPGRFSGRQFSNSRSEMNVSTLELGDSALYLCASSSGQGGTEAFFGQGTRLTVV.

This clone was picked up a small number of times. This chain joins TRBV5-6 and TRBJ1-5, with D perhaps matching TRBD1 (6 bases). With 4 bases removed from V and 4 bases from J, the gap between germline ends came to 15 bases. The length of the CDR3 is 15 residues. CDR1 SGHDT and CDR2 YYEEEE come from the germline V gene. In nucleotides, the CDR3 is TGTGCCAGCAGCCCGGCTCCTGACAGGAATCAGCCCCAGCATTTT. It is translated as CASSPAPDRNQPQHF.

The rearrangement joins TRBV14 to TRBJ2-5; 9 nucleotides match TRBD1. The length of the CDR3 is 17 residues. V was clipped by 1 base and J by 4 bases; unmatched bases: 10. Looked up from germline, CDR1 is SGHDN and CDR2 is FVKESK. CDR3 DNA sequence: TGTGCCAGCAGCCAAGGTATAGGGACAGGGCGTAGAGAGACCCAGTACTTC. Its protein is CASSQGIGTGRRETQYF.

The chain carries TRBV27 and TRBJ1-2, with 7 bases lining up with TRBD1. CDR1 MNHEY and CDR2 SMNVEV come from the germline V gene (reference sequence). After removal of 5 bases from V and 3 bases from J, the junction contained 12 bases not matched to a gene. This CDR3 is built from 16 residues. CDR3 coding DNA: TGTGCCAGCAGTCCGACCTCAGGGGGACCATACTATGGCTACACCTTC. Protein: CASSPTSGGPYYGYTF.

This chain connects TRBV5-1 to TRBJ1-1; 8 nucleotides agree with TRBD1. Per germline, CDR1 SGHRS and CDR2 YFSETQ. This CDR3 contains 17 residues. Trimming removed 0 bases from V and 6 bases from J; junction bases left unmatched: 13. CDR3 DNA sequence: TGCGCCAGCAGCTTGGACGGCAGGGGGCTTTCGCATGCTGAAGCTTTCTTT. Translated, it gives CASSLDGRGLSHAEAFF.

This clone was detected only once. J is TRBJ2-7 and V is TRBV5-4; 10 bases match TRBD2. V shed 4 bases, J shed 0 bases, and the junction held 10 bases outside the gene matches. In germline, CDR1 is SGHNT, CDR2 YYREEE (reference sequence). The CDR3 length is 17 residues. The CDR3 reads CASSAGLAGAGSYEQYF. CDR3 nucleotides: TGTGCCAGCAGCGCCGGGCTAGCGGGAGCGGGCTCCTACGAGCAGTACTTC.

The chain has TRBV5-1 and TRBJ2-1; D is ambiguous. From germline, CDR1 is SGHRS and CDR2 YFSETQ. The CDR3 has 12 residues. V lost 1 base to trimming and J lost 10 bases, with 9 bases between them. CDR3 in amino acids: CASSLSLAEQFF. DNA of the CDR3: TGCGCCAGCAGCTTGAGTCTGGCCGAGCAGTTCTTC.

The J gene is TRBJ2-3, the V gene TRBV2; 9 bases agree with TRBD1. The V segment lost 6 bases and the J segment 5 bases; nucleotides outside the gene matches: 9. The CDR3 runs to 15 residues. Looked up from germline, CDR1 is SNHLY and CDR2 is FYNNEI. The CDR3 sequence is CASRATGTGLDTQYF. CDR3 bases: TGTGCCAGCAGAGCGACCGGGACAGGGTTAGATACGCAGTATTTT.